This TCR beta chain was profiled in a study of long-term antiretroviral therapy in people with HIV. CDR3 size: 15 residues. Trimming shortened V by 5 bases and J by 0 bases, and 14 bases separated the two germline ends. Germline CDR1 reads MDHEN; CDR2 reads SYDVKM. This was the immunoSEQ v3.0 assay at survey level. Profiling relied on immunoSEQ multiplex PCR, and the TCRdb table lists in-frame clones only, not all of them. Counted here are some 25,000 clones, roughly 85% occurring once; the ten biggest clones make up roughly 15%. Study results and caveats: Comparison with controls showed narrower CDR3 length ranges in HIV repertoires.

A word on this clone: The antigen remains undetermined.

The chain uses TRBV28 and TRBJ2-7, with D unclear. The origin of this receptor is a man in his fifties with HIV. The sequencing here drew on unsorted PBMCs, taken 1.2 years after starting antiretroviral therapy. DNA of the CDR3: TGTGCCAGCAGTCTCCCCGGCTCGAGCTCCTACGAGCAGTACTTC. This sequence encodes CASSLPGSSSYEQYF.